This T cell receptor beta chain derives from a study of T cells in Graves' hyperthyroidism and ophthalmopathy (dated by TCRdb to the late 2010s). For context, the study as a whole: Peripheral blood was collected at initial diagnosis, before any treatment. A discovery cohort of fewer than 110 patients, roughly 45 with Graves' ophthalmopathy and 55 to 60 with stable Graves' hyperthyroidism, was used to find distinguishing TCR V-J signatures. Prospective prediction of ophthalmopathy was tested in an independent validation cohort of fewer than 20 hyperthyroidism patients and 15 to 17 patients who later progressed to ophthalmopathy. For training and testing, the 80 to 100 patients in the discovery cohort were randomly divided in a 7:3 ratio. Thyroid tissue and blood T-cell repertoires from six or seven Graves' hyperthyroidism patients were also compared in the study. After blood sampling, hyperthyroidism patients were treated with methimazole at a starting dose of 30 mg daily, and ophthalmopathy patients were treated with high-dose intravenous methylprednisolone. The paper describes TCR Vbeta CDR3 sequencing of 135 peripheral blood samples, made up of around 41 ophthalmopathy patients, around 78 hyperthyroidism patients and 17 progressor patients. Overall study results and their limits: Most expanded thyroid clonotypes (frequency above 0.001) were also found in blood, which suggests that blood repertoires may mirror thyroid immune responses. In validation, the model predicted progression to ophthalmopathy with roughly 70% sensitivity and approximately 74% specificity, a median of 6.5 months before onset. No statistical method was used to fix the sample size in advance, and group allocation was not hidden from the investigators. In cross-validation, a model built on a 13 V-J signature told ophthalmopathy apart from stable hyperthyroidism with 85% to 90% sensitivity and approximately 81% specificity, and in testing the same model reached 80%/75%.

CDR1 and CDR2, per the germline V gene, are MNHNS and SASEGT. The CDR3 runs 15 amino acids, cysteine and phenylalanine included. Solely the CDR3 DNA is kept, with 45 bases framed from the first base. V sheds 0 bases and J sheds 1 base, leaving 9 bases between their ends. A remark on this clonotype: Its antigen remains undetermined. The record has no base qualities; no much larger clone is one base away.

TCR beta CDR3 regions were amplified from RNA transcripts. A first-round RT-PCR of the TCR CDR3 used the HTBI primer set with the Qiagen OneStep RT-PCR kit. Libraries were constructed in a second round of multiplex PCR, after which size selection and purification were performed. Sequencing of the libraries was done on an Illumina HiSeq2000 using paired-end 100 bp reads. Per the authors' processing: SOAPnuke was used to process the raw data, removing reads that contained adapters or uncalled bases, had a mean Phred below 15, or lacked an exact match to the constant primer or identifier. COPE v1.2.5 was used to merge the high-quality paired reads, and each unique nucleotide sequence was defined as a clonotype. MiTCR v1.1 was used to align the clonotypes against IMGT TRBV, TRBD and TRBJ reference segments. Only V-J combinations with frequency above 0.0001, covering about 99% of repertoires, were analysed. A TCS score was defined as the ratio of F50 (clonal expansion) to E x V (chaos), with BLOSUM62-based TCRdist applied between CDR3 peptides within each V-J. Welch's t-statistics and random forest reduced around 510 V-J features to 13, which were used in a naive Bayes classifier (R e1071). The public reads were run again by TCRdb, first through fastp at Q25 and then through MiXCR, and only productive beta chains were kept. Identical CDR3 protein sequences are pooled into one entry, listed with their most common genes and DNA. The V and J calls follow TCRdb's processing rather than the paper's. The sample yields some 510,000 distinct CDR3 sequences; less than 25% were counted once. The ten biggest clones cover 26% of the sample.

Graves' hyperthyroidism was defined as stable when no progression to ophthalmopathy occurred over 18 months of follow-up. The hyperthyroidism patients were between 18 and 65 years old and newly diagnosed, with a disease duration of less than 2 months. The study excluded patients with uncontrolled infections, other autoimmune diseases, pregnancy or lactation. Diagnoses were established on the basis of clinical symptoms, serum thyroxine and TRAb, thyroid ultrasound, and orbital computed tomography. PBMCs were separated from under 12 ml of fresh peripheral blood using Ficoll-Paque density gradient centrifugation. Total RNA was extracted using Trizol reagent, and RNA quality was assessed on an Agilent 2100 Bioanalyzer.

The sequence joins TRBV6-1 to TRBJ2-5, with the D gene not clear enough to name. The specimen was blood. This TCR came from a man between 18 and 35 years old with Graves' hyperthyroidism. The CDR3 has the sequence CASSEALNPQETQYF. The DNA sequence is TGTGCCAGCAGTGAAGCGCTTAACCCCCAAGAGACCCAGTACTTC.